The T cell receptor (beta chain) under discussion was sequenced for a study of cytomegalovirus exposure and HLA in healthy donors (dated by TCRdb to 2015 to 2018). Background for the entire study: An earlier analysis of a few hundred of the donors reported approximately 300 Gb of sequence data and 95 million to 130 million unique TCR beta sequences obtained from some 170 million T cells. Roughly 300 gigabases of sequencing data and tens of millions of unique TCR sequences made up an early release that covered fewer than 650 HLA-typed donors. Among the roughly 390 genotyped donors, around 79% belonged to the genetic ancestry cluster associated with self-reported Caucasian donors. The aim of the study was to test whether cataloging public T cell receptors could identify signatures of past pathogen exposure. The study used immunosequencing to profile the T cell repertoires of approximately 630 subjects and linked those repertoires to cytomegalovirus serostatus. A separate validation cohort of approximately 130 different subjects was used in addition to the 666-subject first cohort. To predict cytomegalovirus infection status, the study combined high-throughput TCR immunosequencing, statistical association of individual TCRs with disease status, and machine learning. A later analysis re-examined previously published TCR beta repertoires from over 500 donors and added high-resolution HLA genotyping to investigate patterns of TCR occurrence. Rather than using new phenotypic data, the later analysis identified candidate immune exposures from TCR beta sequences and from how often those sequences occurred across donors. An earlier analysis of approximately 630 of the donors applied high-throughput TCR beta sequencing to assess whether each TCR beta V gene segment acted as functional or pseudogenic. Donor age, sex, ethnicity and CMV serostatus were compiled alongside the repertoire data. A later genetic analysis used genome-wide SNP genotypes for about 55% of the 666 donors, treating that subset as a discovery cohort. Every repertoire in the discovery cohort had been generated on one and the same sequencing platform. HLA typing covered class I and class II loci at four-digit resolution. Typing coverage varied by locus: about 629-630 donors for A, B, C, DRB1 and DQB1; roughly 500 for DQA1; 606 for DPA1; 450 to 480 for DPB1. A handful of DR-DQ haplotypes were handled as single units for association and clustering because linkage in the cohort was strong. Among around 400 genotyped donors of the cohort, an average of around 220,000 unique TCR beta nucleotide sequences was sequenced per donor, of which about 18% were non-productive.

V trim: 7 bases; J trim: 3 bases; unmatched bases: 10. CDR1 SGDLS and CDR2 YYNGEE were looked up in the germline V gene. There are 15 amino acids in the CDR3, from cysteine to phenylalanine inclusive. CDR3 DNA only is kept here, 45 bases in frame from base 1. This clone was found once. Its antigen remains undetermined. Base qualities are not at hand, and no much larger clone is one base apart. Study-wide findings and limitations: V-gene and J-gene trimming of TCR beta chains was associated with a missense DCLRE1C variant in a later genetic analysis, and the association was replicated in an independent cohort. According to the authors, the approach could potentially be generalized to other disease states and immunological phenotypes. A cluster of highly shared sequence variants was judged likely to represent a technical artifact of the sequencing pipeline. A later analysis reported that several top co-occurrence clusters appeared linked to parvovirus B19, influenza, CMV and Epstein-Barr virus. In this cohort, only TCR beta chains were sequenced, and detectable features were limited by the absence of alpha or paired-chain data. Three of the identified cytomegalovirus-associated TCR beta chains were confirmed in vitro to be specific for cytomegalovirus antigens. The classifier was reported to diagnose cytomegalovirus status with high specificity and sensitivity in both the original cohort and the validation cohort. Most TCR sequences were seen in very few donors, while some public TCRs were found in many individuals. Immune exposure information for the cohort was limited to CMV serostatus. According to a later analysis, TCR association rates differed among HLA loci, with DRB1 alleles showing the most associated TCRs and HLA-C alleles showing the fewest. According to a later genetic analysis, donors in an Asian-associated ancestry cluster had fewer N-insertions in productive TCRs than the approximately 630-donor mean. In an earlier analysis of about 600 of the donors, most TCR beta V segments appeared in productive rearrangements about 90% or about 30% of the time, broadly matching IMGT annotations. A later analysis associated about 17,000 TCR beta sequences with specific HLA alleles at a false discovery rate of 0.05. Because counts were too low, seventeen rarely observed V segments, including chromosome 9 orphons, were left out of the earlier analysis of a few hundred of the donors. A total of fewer than 200 TCR beta chains were listed by the study as associated with cytomegalovirus. A further reported finding was that TCR beta sequences accurately predicted the HLA-A and HLA-B alleles for most subjects in the first cohort. Because some donors lacked HLA typing at each locus, the association tests relied only on the typed subset. The presence/absence analyses assumed that sequencing depth was roughly uniform across donors, and that assumption may not be true. In a later analysis, most CMV-associated TCR beta chains were found to appear HLA-restricted, with HLA associations seemingly driven largely by CMV exposure. Strong co-occurrence of HLA alleles, especially DR and DQ, made assigning TCR associations to individual alleles difficult. A later analysis found that HLA-associated TCR beta chains were more clonally expanded and had lower generation probabilities than equally common non-associated chains. Correlated functional status among segregating V segments might reflect linkage disequilibrium, but an unknown experimental factor could not be ruled out. Some IMGT-functional V segments, including TRBV6-2 and TRBV6-3, could not be distinguished by the 87-base-pair reads and were therefore excluded.

The cohort was made up of roughly 670 healthy bone marrow donors. At the time of sampling, every cohort member was nominally healthy, though immune exposures that went unrecorded were likely present. The donor was CMV seronegative and was included in the group of hundreds of seronegative cohort members. Every donor gave a peripheral blood sample, and the peripheral blood mononuclear cells from that sample were used for TCR beta sequencing. The Qiagen DNeasy Blood Extraction Kit was used to extract genomic DNA from the blood cell samples. The library was made by the immunoSEQ multiplex PCR assay. The multiplex PCR relied on a mix of 60 forward primers for TCR Vbeta segments and 13 reverse primers for TCR Jbeta segments. The CDR3 region of rearranged TCR beta genes was amplified from genomic DNA by a multiplex PCR assay. The amplified TCR beta libraries were sequenced on the Illumina HiSeq System as 87-base-pair reads. In the authors' own workflow: Across the 700 or so repertoires, a later analysis counted some 80 million unique TCR beta chains, approximately 12 million of which were shared by at least two donors. A nearest-neighbor algorithm error-corrected the raw reads and collapsed the reads into unique sequences, merging closely related sequences to remove PCR and sequencing errors. To assign V, D and J gene segments, CDR3 sequences were aligned to IMGT reference sequences. For a sequence to be retained, a match of at least six nucleotides was required to both a V gene segment and a J gene segment. A rearrangement counted as productive if the CDR3 had no stop codons and remained in frame with V and J, and every other rearrangement counted as non-productive. CDR3 was defined by IMGT convention, running from the second conserved V-encoded cysteine to the conserved J-encoded phenylalanine. Sequences without an unambiguous match to a single V gene segment were excluded from the earlier analysis of 450 to 650 of the donors. In an earlier analysis of several hundred of the donors, a V segment was called functional when productive rearrangements were above 56.7%, and segregating when the standard deviation between donors exceeded 5%. A statistical classification framework was built for diagnosing cytomegalovirus status from the catalog of TCR beta chain sequences. In a later analysis, V and J genes were assigned by comparing TCR nucleotide sequences against IMGT/GENE-DB human TR gene sequences. The TCRdist pipeline was used in a later analysis to assign CDR3 sequences and most-parsimonious VDJ recombination scenarios. In a later analysis, each TCR beta chain was defined by its CDR3 amino acid sequence together with its V-gene family, and reads without a unique V-gene family were excluded. As a way to deal with suspected cross-contamination and a sequencing artifact, a later analysis dropped roughly 600 nucleotide sequences that were highly shared and had low generation probability. A later analysis calculated a clonal expansion index for each public chain from normalized within-repertoire ranks of inferred template counts. Generation probabilities in a later analysis came from a VDJ recombination model fitted to out-of-frame rearrangements, and those results were checked against IGoR. In a later analysis, hypergeometric tests were used to score TCR-TCR, TCR-HLA and TCR-CMV co-occurrence, with a repertoire-size bias correction applied to TCR pairs. A later analysis estimated false discovery rates by permuting HLA or CMV assignments 20 times. In a later analysis, co-occurring TCRs were grouped using DBSCAN, and TCRdist sequence similarity was added for clustering within HLA-allele-positive subsets. Repertoires with fewer than 30,000 or more than 120,000 public chains were left out of co-occurrence clustering, as were about 5 repertoires with anomalous nucleotide sharing. The clones in this table, taken by TCRdb from immuneACCESS, are in-frame only. Not every clone is retained; where verified, under half of the shortfall comes from an unresolved V gene, and the cause of the rest is unknown. Clonal size and the V and J genes are those of that table, whereas D and trimming came from the DNA. Counted in this sample were roughly 150,000 clones; approximately 88% of them appeared once. The top ten constitute approximately 1.5% of the sample.

Sequenced sample: PBMCs. This TCR derives from a woman between 18 and 29 years old in good health and CMV-seronegative. The chain couples TRBV9 to TRBJ2-7; 10 middle bases align to TRBD1. The nucleotide sequence reads as follows: TGTGCCAGCGGCACAGCGGGACAGGGGAACTACGAGCAGTACTTC. The resulting protein is CASGTAGQGNYEQYF.